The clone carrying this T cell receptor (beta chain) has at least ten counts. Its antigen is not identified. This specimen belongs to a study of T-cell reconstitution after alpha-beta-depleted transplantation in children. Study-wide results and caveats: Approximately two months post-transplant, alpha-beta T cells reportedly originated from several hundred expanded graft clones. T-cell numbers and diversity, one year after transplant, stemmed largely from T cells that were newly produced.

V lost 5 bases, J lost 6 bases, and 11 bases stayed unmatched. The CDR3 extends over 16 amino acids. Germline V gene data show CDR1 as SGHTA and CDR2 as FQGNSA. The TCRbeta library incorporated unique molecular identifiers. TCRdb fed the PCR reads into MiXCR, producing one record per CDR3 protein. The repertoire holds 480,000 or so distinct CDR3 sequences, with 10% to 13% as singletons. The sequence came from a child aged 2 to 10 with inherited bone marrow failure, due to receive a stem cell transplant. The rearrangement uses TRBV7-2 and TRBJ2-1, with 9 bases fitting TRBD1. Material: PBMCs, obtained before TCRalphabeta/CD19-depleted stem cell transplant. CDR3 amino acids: CASSPGPGQGPNEQFF. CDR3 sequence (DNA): TGTGCCAGCAGCCCAGGGCCGGGACAGGGCCCCAATGAGCAGTTCTTC.